Sequencing of this TCR beta chain was carried out in a study of cytomegalovirus exposure and HLA in healthy donors. The study, taken as a whole, reports: Sequencing probably produced one cluster of sequence variants that were highly shared. The authors enumerated over 150 TCR beta chains as linked to cytomegalovirus.

With respect to this clone: Its antigen is still unknown.

Primers included in the PCR were 60 Vbeta and 13 Jbeta primers. The method was immunoSEQ multiplex PCR; TCRdb's version includes in-frame clones alone and lacks a portion of them. The sample's table shows 150,000 to 200,000 clones. Sequenced: PBMCs. This clonotype was sampled from an older woman in good health and CMV-seronegative.

CDR3 amino acids: CASSRQGDGYTF. CDR3 in DNA: TGTGCCAGCAGCCGACAGGGCGATGGCTACACCTTC. The V and J genes are TRBV7-9 and TRBJ1-2; TRBD1 matches at 7 bases. CDR3 length: 12 residues. With V trimmed by 5 bases and J by 6 bases, 3 bases remained unmatched. Germline values: CDR1 SEHNR, CDR2 FQNEAQ (reference sequence).